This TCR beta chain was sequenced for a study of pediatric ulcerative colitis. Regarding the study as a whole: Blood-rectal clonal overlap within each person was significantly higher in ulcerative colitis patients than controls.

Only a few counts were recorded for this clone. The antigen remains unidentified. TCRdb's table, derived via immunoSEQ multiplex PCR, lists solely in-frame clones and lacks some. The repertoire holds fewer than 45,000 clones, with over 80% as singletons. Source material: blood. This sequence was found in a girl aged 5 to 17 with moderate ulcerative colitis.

In DNA, the CDR3 is TGTGCCAGCGGAGTCGACAGCAATAATTCACCCCTCCACTTT. Its protein product is CASGVDSNNSPLHF. The rearrangement joins TRBV27 to TRBJ1-6, with a possible D match to TRBD1 (5 bases). The germline V gene encodes CDR1 MNHEY and CDR2 SMNVEV (reference sequence). V was clipped by 8 bases and J by 5 bases, with 13 bases between them. The CDR3 extends over 14 amino acids.